This T cell receptor beta chain was profiled in a study of CD8 T cells in ankylosing spondylitis. The germline V and J ends were trimmed by 5 bases and 1 base, with 14 bases remaining between them. The CDR3 extends over 15 amino acids. Per germline, CDR1 SGHVS and CDR2 FNYEAQ. Regarding this clonotype: Its antigen is as yet unknown.

The TCR beta libraries were generated through quantitative 5'-RACE incorporating molecular barcodes. In TCRdb, the 5' RACE reads were re-called with MiXCR into one record per CDR3 protein. The sample has tens of thousands of distinct CDR3 sequences; about 8.3% are singletons. Whole-study results and caveats: Some of these motif variants have turned up before, in reports on reactive arthritis synovial fluid and blood. In ankylosing spondylitis blood, a motif of seven to nine highly homologous TCR beta variants appeared characteristic. A CD8+ phenotype characterized the disease-linked clones, which were relatively rare in peripheral blood. Reports say disease-linked clones showed up significantly more in matched ankylosing spondylitis synovial fluid.

The chain couples TRBV7-6 to TRBJ2-5; weak D call: TRBD2 (6 bases). Sample: blood, either unsorted or a sorted T cell fraction (not recorded which). This TCR derives from a male donor with ankylosing spondylitis. The CDR3 bases are TGTGCCAGCAGCCTCACTGGCGGGACCCAAGAGACCCAGTACTTC. Amino acid sequence: CASSLTGGTQETQYF. Full variable domain (outside the CDR3, taken from reference TRBV7-6 and TRBJ2-5): GAGVSQSPRYKVTKRGQDVALRCDPISGHVSLYWYRQALGQGPEFLTYFNYEAQQDKSGLPNDRFSAERPEGSISTLTIQRTEQRDSAMYRCASSLTGGTQETQYFGPGTRLLVL.